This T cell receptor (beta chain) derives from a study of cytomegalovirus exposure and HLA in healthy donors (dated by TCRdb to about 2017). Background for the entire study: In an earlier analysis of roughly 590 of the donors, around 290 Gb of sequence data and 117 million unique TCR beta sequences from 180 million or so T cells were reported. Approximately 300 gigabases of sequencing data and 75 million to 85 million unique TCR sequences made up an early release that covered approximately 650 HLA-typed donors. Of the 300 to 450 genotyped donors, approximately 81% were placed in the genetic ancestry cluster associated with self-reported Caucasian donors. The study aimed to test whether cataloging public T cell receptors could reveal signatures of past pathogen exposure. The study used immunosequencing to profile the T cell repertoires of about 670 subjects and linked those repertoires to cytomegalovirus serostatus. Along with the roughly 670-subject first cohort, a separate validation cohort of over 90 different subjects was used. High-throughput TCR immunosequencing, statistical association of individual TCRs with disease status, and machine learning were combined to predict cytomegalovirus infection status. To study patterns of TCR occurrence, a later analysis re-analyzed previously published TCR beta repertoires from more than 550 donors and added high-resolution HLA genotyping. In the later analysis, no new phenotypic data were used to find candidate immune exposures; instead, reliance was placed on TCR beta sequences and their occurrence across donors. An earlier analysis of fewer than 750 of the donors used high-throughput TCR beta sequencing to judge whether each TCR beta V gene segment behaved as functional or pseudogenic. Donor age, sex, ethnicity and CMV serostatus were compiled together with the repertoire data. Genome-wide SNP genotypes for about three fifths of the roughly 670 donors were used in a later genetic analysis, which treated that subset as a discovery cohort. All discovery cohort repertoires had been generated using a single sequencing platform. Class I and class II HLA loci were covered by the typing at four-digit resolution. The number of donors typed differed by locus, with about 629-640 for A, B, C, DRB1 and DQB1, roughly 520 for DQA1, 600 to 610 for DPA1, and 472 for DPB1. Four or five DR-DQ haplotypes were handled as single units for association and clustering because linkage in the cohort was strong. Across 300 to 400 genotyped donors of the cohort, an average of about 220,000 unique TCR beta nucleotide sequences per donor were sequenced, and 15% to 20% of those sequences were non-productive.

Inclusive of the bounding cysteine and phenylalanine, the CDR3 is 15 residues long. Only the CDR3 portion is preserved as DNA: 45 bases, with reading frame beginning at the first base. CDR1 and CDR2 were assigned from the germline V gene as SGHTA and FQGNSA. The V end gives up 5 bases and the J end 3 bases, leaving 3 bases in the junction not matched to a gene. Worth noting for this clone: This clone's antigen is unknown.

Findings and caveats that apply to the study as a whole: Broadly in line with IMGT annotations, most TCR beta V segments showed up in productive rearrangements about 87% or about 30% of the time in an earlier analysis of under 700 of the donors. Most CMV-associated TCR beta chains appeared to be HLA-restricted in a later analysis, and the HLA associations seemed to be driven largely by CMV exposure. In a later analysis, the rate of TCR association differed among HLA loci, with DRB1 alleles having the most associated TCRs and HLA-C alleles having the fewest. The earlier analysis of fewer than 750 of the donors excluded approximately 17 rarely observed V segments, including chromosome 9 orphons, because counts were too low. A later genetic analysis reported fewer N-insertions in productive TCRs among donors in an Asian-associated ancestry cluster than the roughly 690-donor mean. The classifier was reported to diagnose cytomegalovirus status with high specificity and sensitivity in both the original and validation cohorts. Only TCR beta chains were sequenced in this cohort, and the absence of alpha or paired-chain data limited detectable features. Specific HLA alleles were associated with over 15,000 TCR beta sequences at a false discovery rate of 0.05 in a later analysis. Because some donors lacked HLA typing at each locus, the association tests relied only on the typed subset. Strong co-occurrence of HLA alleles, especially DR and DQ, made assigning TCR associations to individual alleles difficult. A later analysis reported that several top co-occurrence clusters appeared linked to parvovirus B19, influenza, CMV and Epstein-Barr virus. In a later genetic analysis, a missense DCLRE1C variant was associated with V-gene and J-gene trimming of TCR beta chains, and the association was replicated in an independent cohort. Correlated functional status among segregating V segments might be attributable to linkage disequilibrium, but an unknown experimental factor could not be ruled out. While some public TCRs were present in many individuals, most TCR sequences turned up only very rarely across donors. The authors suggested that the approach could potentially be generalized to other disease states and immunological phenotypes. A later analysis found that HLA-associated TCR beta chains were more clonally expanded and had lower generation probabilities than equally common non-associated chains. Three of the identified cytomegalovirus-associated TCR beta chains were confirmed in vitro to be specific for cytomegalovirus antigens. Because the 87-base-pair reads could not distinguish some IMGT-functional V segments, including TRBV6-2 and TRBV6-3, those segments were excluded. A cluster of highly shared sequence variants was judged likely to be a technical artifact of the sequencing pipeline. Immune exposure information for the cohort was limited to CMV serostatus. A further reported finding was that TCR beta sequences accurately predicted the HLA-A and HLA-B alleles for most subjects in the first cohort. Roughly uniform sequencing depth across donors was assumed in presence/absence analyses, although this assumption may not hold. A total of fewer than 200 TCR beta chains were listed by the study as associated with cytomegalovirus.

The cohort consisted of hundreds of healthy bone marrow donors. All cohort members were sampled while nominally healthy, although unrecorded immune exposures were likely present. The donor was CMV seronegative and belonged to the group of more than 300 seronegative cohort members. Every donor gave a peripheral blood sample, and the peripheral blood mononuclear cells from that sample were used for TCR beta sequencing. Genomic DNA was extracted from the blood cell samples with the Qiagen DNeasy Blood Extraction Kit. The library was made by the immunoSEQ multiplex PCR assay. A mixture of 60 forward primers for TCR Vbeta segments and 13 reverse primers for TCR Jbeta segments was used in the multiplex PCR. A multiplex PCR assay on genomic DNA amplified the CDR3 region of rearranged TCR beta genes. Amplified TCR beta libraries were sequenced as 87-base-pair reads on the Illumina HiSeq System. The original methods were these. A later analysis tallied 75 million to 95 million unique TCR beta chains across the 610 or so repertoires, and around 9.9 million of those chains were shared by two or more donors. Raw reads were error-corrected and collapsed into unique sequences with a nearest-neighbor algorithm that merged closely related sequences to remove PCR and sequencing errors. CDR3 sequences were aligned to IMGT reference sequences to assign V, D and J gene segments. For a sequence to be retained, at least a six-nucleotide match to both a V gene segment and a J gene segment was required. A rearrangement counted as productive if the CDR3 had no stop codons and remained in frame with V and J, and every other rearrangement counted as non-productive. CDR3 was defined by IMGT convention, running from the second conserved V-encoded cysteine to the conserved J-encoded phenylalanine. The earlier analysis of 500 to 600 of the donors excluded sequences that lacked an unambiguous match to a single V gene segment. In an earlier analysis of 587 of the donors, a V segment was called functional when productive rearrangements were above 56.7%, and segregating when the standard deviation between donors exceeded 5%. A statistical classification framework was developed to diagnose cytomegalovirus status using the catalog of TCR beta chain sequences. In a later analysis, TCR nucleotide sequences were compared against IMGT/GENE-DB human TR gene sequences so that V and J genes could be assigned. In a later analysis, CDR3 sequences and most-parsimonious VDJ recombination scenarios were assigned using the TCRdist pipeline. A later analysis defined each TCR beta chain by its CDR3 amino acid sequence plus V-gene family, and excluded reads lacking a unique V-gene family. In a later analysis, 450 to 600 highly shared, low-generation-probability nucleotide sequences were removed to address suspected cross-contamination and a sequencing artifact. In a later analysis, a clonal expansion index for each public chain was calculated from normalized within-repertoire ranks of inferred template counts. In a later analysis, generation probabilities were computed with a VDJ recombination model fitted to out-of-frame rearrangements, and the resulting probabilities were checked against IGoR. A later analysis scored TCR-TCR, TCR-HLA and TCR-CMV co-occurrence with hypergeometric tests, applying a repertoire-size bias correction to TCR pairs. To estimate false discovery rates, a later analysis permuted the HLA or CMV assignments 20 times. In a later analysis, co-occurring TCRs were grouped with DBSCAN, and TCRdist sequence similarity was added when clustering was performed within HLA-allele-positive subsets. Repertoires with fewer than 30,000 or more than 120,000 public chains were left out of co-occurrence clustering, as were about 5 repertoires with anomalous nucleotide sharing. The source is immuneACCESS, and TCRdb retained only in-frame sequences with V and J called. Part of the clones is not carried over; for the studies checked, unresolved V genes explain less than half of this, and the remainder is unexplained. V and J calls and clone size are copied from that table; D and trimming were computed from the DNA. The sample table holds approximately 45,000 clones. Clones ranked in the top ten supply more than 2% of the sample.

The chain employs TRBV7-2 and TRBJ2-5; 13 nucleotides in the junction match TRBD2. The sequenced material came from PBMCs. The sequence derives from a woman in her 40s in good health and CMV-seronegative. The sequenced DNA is TGTGCCAGCAGCCCTGGGACTAGCGGGGAAGAGACCCAGTACTTC. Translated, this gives CASSPGTSGEETQYF.